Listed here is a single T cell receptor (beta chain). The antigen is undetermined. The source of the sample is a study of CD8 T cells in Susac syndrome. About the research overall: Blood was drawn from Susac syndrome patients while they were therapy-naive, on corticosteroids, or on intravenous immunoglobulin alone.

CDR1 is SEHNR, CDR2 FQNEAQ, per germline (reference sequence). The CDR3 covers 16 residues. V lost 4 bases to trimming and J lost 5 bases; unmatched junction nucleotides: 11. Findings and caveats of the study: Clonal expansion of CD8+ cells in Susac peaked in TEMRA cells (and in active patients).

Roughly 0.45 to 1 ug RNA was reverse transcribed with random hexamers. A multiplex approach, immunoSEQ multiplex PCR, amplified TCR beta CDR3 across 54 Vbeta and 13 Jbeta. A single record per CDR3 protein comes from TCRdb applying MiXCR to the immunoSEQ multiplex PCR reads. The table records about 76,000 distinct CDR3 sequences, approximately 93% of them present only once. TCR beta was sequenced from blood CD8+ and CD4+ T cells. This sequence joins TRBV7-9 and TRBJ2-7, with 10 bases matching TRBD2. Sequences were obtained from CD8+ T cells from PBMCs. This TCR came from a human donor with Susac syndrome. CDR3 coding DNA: TGTGCCAGCAGCTCGACCCTTAGCGGGAGGTTCCACGAGCAGTACTTC. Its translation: CASSSTLSGRFHEQYF.